Listed here are 28 T cell receptor beta chains from one sample, sequenced in a study of shared clonotypes between healthy human individuals (dated by TCRdb to between 2020 and 2021). To prepare the library, the immunoSEQ multiplex PCR assay was applied. This immuneACCESS table, as held by TCRdb, lists in-frame sequences with V and J called but not all clones. Of the missing ones, under half trace to an unresolved V gene in checked studies; the others have no known cause. The sample table lists 550,000 to 750,000 clones, roughly 95% of them with a count of one. The ten largest clones add up to approximately 0.1% of the sample. CD8 naive samples were obtained by positive selection for CCR7 among CD45RO-negative cells, yielding a CD45RA+CCR7+ population from which TemRA cells were excluded. The sequenced sample consisted of naive CD8+ T cells sorted from blood. The cell subset or site label for this specimen denotes: CD45RA+CCR7+. The source of these receptors is a woman aged 25 to 45 in good health.

The chain recombines TRBV28 with TRBJ1-1; 9 positions agree with TRBD1. In germline, CDR1 is MDHEN, CDR2 SYDVKM. This CDR3 is built from 14 residues. Unmatched junction bases numbered 6, after V lost 5 bases and J lost 5 bases. The CDR3 DNA is TGTGCCAGCAGTGGGGACAGGGCTGGAACTGAAGCTTTCTTT. It codes for CASSGDRAGTEAFF.

V gene TRBV10-2 combines with J gene TRBJ1-2; TRBD1 is a possible D gene (6 bases). Germline V lookup: CDR1 WSHSY, CDR2 SAAADI. The CDR3 has 13 amino acids. Trimming pared 5 bases from V and 5 bases from J, leaving 12 bases between. The CDR3 sequence is CASSHRAEYGYTF. The CDR3 DNA follows: TGCGCCAGCAGTCACAGGGCCGAATATGGCTACACCTTC.

This clone was recorded only once. The gene calls are TRBV15 and TRBJ2-3, with unresolved D. The CDR3 contains 14 residues. The germline gives CDR1 LNHNV, CDR2 YYDKDF (reference sequence). V dropped 0 bases and J dropped 3 bases, with 7 bases sitting between them. CDR3 coding DNA: TGTGCCACCAGCAGAGATAGGACGACAGATACGCAGTATTTT. Amino acids: CATSRDRTTDTQYF. The whole variable domain, remainder taken from reference TRBV15 and TRBJ2-3, is DAMVIQNPRYQVTQFGKPVTLSCSQTLNHNVMYWYQQKSSQAPKLLFHYYDKDFNNEADTPDNFQSRRPNTSFCFLDIRSPGLGDTAMYLCATSRDRTTDTQYFGPGTRLTVL.

The rearrangement uses TRBV27 and TRBJ2-6; D uncertain. The CDR3 totals 14 residues. Trimming took 4 bases from V and 7 from J, leaving 11 bases between them. In germline, CDR1 is MNHEY, CDR2 SMNVEV (reference sequence). In DNA, the CDR3 is TGTGCCAGCAGTTCCTGGTTACCAGCCAACGTCCTGACTTTC. Translated: CASSSWLPANVLTF.

The CDR3 loop is CASSQAWGRTIYEQYF. The CDR3 nucleotides are TGCGCCAGCAGCCAAGCCTGGGGGAGGACCATCTACGAGCAGTACTTC. This chain connects TRBV4-1 to TRBJ2-7; tentatively, D is TRBD2 (6 bases). The germline gives CDR1 MGHRA, CDR2 YSYEKL. The CDR3 consists of 16 residues. Trimming pared 1 base from V and 3 bases from J, leaving 16 bases between.

The V gene is TRBV6-5, the J gene TRBJ2-7; 7 positions match TRBD2. Trimming at V came to 0 bases and at J to 4 bases, leaving 9 bases not matched to a gene. The CDR3 has 16 amino acids. Germline V CDR1 and CDR2: MNHEY, SVGAGI. The CDR3 reads CASSYSSGLAVYEQYF. Written as DNA, the CDR3 is TGTGCCAGCAGTTACTCGAGTGGGCTAGCGGTTTACGAGCAGTACTTC.

The chain is built from TRBV9 and TRBJ1-4, with 7 bases lining up with TRBD1. The ends lost 0 bases at V and 7 bases at J; junction bases unmatched: 6. From germline, CDR1 is SGDLS and CDR2 YYNGEE. This CDR3 is 15 amino acids long. The CDR3 loop is CASSVGQGVSEKLFF. In DNA form, the CDR3 reads TGTGCCAGCAGCGTAGGGCAGGGGGTATCTGAAAAACTGTTTTTT.

V is TRBV7-6 and J is TRBJ2-2, with unresolved D. This CDR3 is 15 amino acids long. Germline V gene lookup returns CDR1 SGHVS and CDR2 FNYEAQ. Between the trimmed V and J ends, which lost 1 base and 2 bases, there was a span of 8 bases. The CDR3 reads CASSLEAENTGELFF. The CDR3 region has the DNA TGTGCCAGCAGCTTAGAGGCAGAAAACACCGGGGAGCTGTTTTTT.

The V call is TRBV27, the J call TRBJ2-3; D may match TRBD1 or TRBD2 (5 bases each). Between the trimmed V and J ends, which lost 4 bases and 2 bases, there was a span of 13 bases. This CDR3 comprises 15 residues. Per the germline V gene, CDR1 is MNHEY and CDR2 is SMNVEV (reference sequence). This CDR3 is CASSWGPGTTDTQYF. As DNA, the CDR3 is TGTGCCAGCAGTTGGGGACCGGGAACCACAGATACGCAGTATTTT.

The rearrangement uses TRBV28 and TRBJ1-2, with unresolved D. Between the trimmed V and J ends, which lost 3 bases and 3 bases, there was a span of 5 bases. The CDR3 runs to 12 residues. Germline assignment: CDR1 MDHEN and CDR2 SYDVKM. The CDR3 sequence is CASSFPDYGYTF. The CDR3 DNA reads TGTGCCAGCAGTTTCCCAGACTATGGCTACACCTTC.

On this clone itself: The sample carries other DNA sequences with the same CDR3. The chain employs TRBV27 and TRBJ1-5; D is possibly TRBD1 (5 bases). From germline, CDR1 is MNHEY and CDR2 SMNVEV (reference sequence). V was pared by 5 bases and J by 0 bases, with 8 bases between. This CDR3 has 14 amino acids. DNA of the CDR3: TGTGCCAGCAGTCCGAGGGGTAGCAATCAGCCCCAGCATTTT. Its protein product is CASSPRGSNQPQHF.

This clone has only one observation. The chain employs TRBV4-2 and TRBJ2-7; D is ambiguous. In germline, CDR1 is LGHNA, CDR2 YNFKEQ. Trimming removed 1 base at V and 4 bases at J, with 8 bases between. The CDR3 is made up of 13 amino acids. The CDR3 loop reads CASSQGGRYEQYF. Here the CDR3 DNA reads TGTGCCAGCAGCCAAGGGGGTCGGTACGAGCAGTACTTC.

This clone was observed a single time. The chain has TRBV9 and TRBJ1-5; no clear D. Germline CDR1 reads SGDLS; CDR2 reads YYNGEE. With 4 bases removed from V and 6 bases from J, the gap between germline ends came to 17 bases. The CDR3 is 15 amino acids. In nucleotides, the CDR3 is TGTGCCAGCAGCCCACCACGGGAGTCAGGTCAGCCCCAGCATTTT. As protein: CASSPPRESGQPQHF.

The chain links TRBV21-1 to TRBJ2-7. TRBV21-1 is a listed pseudogene. CDR3 length equals 17 residues. The CDR3 sequence: CASSKGRGPKSSYEQYF. CDR3 DNA: TGTGCCAGCAGCAAAGGGAGAGGACCCAAGAGCTCCTACGAGCAGTACTTC.

CDR3 sequence: CASRSTGTLQNIQYF. CDR3 sequence (DNA): TGTGCCAGCAGATCAACCGGGACGCTCCAAAACATTCAGTACTTC. The gene calls are TRBV28 and TRBJ2-4; TRBD1 or TRBD2 may be the D gene (5 bases each). Between the trimmed V and J ends, which lost 6 bases and 5 bases, there was a span of 17 bases. The germline CDR1 and CDR2 sequences are MDHEN and SYDVKM. The CDR3 is made up of 15 amino acids.

The rearrangement links TRBV19 to TRBJ1-1; D is unresolved. V lost 0 bases and J 1 base, leaving 12 bases between the germline ends. The CDR3 contains 16 residues. Germline V lookup: CDR1 LNHDA, CDR2 SQIVND (reference sequence). CDR3 sequence (DNA): TGTGCCAGTAGTATAGATCTATATGCTACGAACACTGAAGCTTTCTTT. Translating gives CASSIDLYATNTEAFF. The variable domain in full, with the rest retrieved from reference TRBV19 and TRBJ1-1, is DGGITQSPKYLFRKEGQNVTLSCEQNLNHDAMYWYRQDPGQGLRLIYYSQIVNDFQKGDIAEGYSVSREKKESFPLTVTSAQKNPTAFYLCASSIDLYATNTEAFFGQGTRLTVV.

In the case of this clone: Other DNA variants within this sample encode the same CDR3. The chain carries TRBV5-1 and TRBJ1-1; D ambiguous. Germline CDR1 SGHRS, CDR2 YFSETQ. The CDR3 is 14 residues long. Trimming shortened V by 1 base and J by 1 base, and 8 bases separated the two germline ends. The DNA for the CDR3 is TGCGCCAGCAGCTTGCGGGGAGGGAACACTGAAGCTTTCTTT. This codes for CASSLRGGNTEAFF.

This clone has only one observation. V gene TRBV7-9 combines with J gene TRBJ2-2; 11 nucleotides align to TRBD2. This CDR3 spans 16 amino acids. Trimming cost V 5 bases and J 5 bases; bases outside gene matches: 7. Germline lookup yields CDR1 SEHNR and CDR2 FQNEAQ (reference sequence). CDR3: CASSAGLAGRTGELFF. CDR3 nucleotide sequence: TGTGCCAGCAGCGCAGGACTAGCGGGTAGGACCGGGGAGCTGTTTTTT.

This chain connects TRBV5-8 to TRBJ2-7, with 7 bases fitting TRBD2. The V and J ends lost 0 bases and 6 bases, in that order; junction bases with no gene match: 3. The CDR3 has 13 residues. Germline CDR1 reads SGHTS; CDR2 reads YDEGEE. CDR3 sequence: CASSLAGGSEQYF. DNA of the CDR3: TGTGCCAGCAGCTTGGCCGGGGGGAGCGAGCAGTACTTC.

This chain uses TRBV7-9 with TRBJ1-2; D not certain. Germline lookup yields CDR1 SEHNR and CDR2 FQNEAQ (reference sequence). V was clipped by 2 bases and J by 8 bases, with 12 bases between them. The CDR3 consists of 13 residues. CDR3 DNA: TGTGCCAGCAGCTTACCCCCACAGATGGGCTACACCTTC. Protein product: CASSLPPQMGYTF. The full variable domain, rest sourced from reference TRBV7-9 and TRBJ1-2, is DTGVSQNPRHKITKRGQNVTFRCDPISEHNRLYWYRQTLGQGPEFLTYFQNEAQLEKSRLLSDRFSAERPKGSFSTLEIQRTEQGDSAMYLCASSLPPQMGYTFGSGTRLTVV.

The CDR3 DNA reads as TGTGCCAGCAGAGCAGAACAGGGCCCAGATACGCAGTATTTT. Amino acids: CASRAEQGPDTQYF. This chain joins TRBV2 and TRBJ2-3; possibly TRBD1 for D (6 bases). The CDR3 length is 14 residues. V shed 6 bases and J shed 4 bases, with 14 bases lying between them. Germline assignment: CDR1 SNHLY and CDR2 FYNNEI.

The chain combines TRBV19 with TRBJ2-7, with 9 positions matching TRBD1. This CDR3 has 15 amino acids. J was trimmed by 2 bases and V by 6 bases; bases with no gene match: 8. Germline values: CDR1 LNHDA, CDR2 SQIVND (reference sequence). The CDR3 nucleotides are TGTGCCAGTAGCCCCGGGACAGGGACCCCCTACGAGCAGTACTTC. Its translation: CASSPGTGTPYEQYF.

The chain joins TRBV5-1 to TRBJ2-3, with TRBD2 matching over 12 bases. Looked up from germline, CDR1 is SGHRS and CDR2 is YFSETQ. The length of the CDR3 is 18 residues. V shed 4 bases, J shed 3 bases, and the junction held 12 bases outside the gene matches. CDR3 sequence reads: CASSPNLILAGGTDTQYF. CDR3 nucleotide sequence: TGCGCCAGCAGCCCGAACCTAATACTAGCGGGAGGAACAGATACGCAGTATTTT. The full variable domain, with the rest looked up from reference TRBV5-1 and TRBJ2-3, is KAGVTQTPRYLIKTRGQQVTLSCSPISGHRSVSWYQQTPGQGLQFLFEYFSETQRNKGNFPGRFSGRQFSNSRSEMNVSTLELGDSALYLCASSPNLILAGGTDTQYFGPGTRLTVL.

J is TRBJ2-1 and V is TRBV11-3; the D is unclear. With 0 bases removed from V and 0 bases from J, the gap between germline ends came to 15 bases. Germline V lookup: CDR1 SGHNT, CDR2 YENEEA. This CDR3 has 18 residues. The CDR3 sequence is CASSLDPPSSDSYNEQFF. The CDR3, as DNA: TGTGCCAGCAGCTTAGATCCCCCCTCGAGCGACTCCTACAATGAGCAGTTCTTC.

V is TRBV19 and J is TRBJ2-6; weak D call: TRBD1 (6 bases). The V gene's germline CDR1 is LNHDA and CDR2 SQIVND (reference sequence). V dropped 5 bases and J dropped 0 bases, with 11 bases sitting between them. CDR3 length equals 16 residues. The CDR3 DNA reads as TGTGCCAGTAGTCACAAAGGGGGCTCTGGGGCCAACGTCCTGACTTTC. It specifies CASSHKGGSGANVLTF.

This chain joins TRBV5-4 and TRBJ2-7, with a possible D match to TRBD1 (5 bases). The CDR3 has 13 residues. Germline CDR1 reads SGHNT; CDR2 reads YYREEE (reference sequence). V shed 2 bases and J shed 1 base, with 7 bases lying between them. The CDR3 loop reads CASSFDRSYEQYF. CDR3 nucleotides: TGTGCCAGCAGCTTTGACAGATCCTACGAGCAGTACTTC.

The CDR3 coding sequence is TGTGCCTGGAAGCGGGAGGGCCATTTCGGGGAGCTGTTTTTT. This sequence encodes CAWKREGHFGELFF. This rearrangement joins TRBV30 to TRBJ2-2; 10 bases map to TRBD2. The V gene's germline CDR1 is GTSNPN and CDR2 SVGIG (reference sequence). The V segment lost 4 bases and the J segment 7 bases; nucleotides outside the gene matches: 6. CDR3 length: 14 residues.

This chain links TRBV20-1 with TRBJ2-7; perhaps TRBD2 as D (6 bases). Germline CDR1 DFQATT, CDR2 SNEGSKA (reference sequence). Trimming shortened V by 6 bases and J by 4 bases, and 10 bases separated the two germline ends. CDR3 length: 11 amino acids. CDR3 bases: TGCAGTGCCGGGAGATCGTACGAGCAGTACTTC. Its translation is CSAGRSYEQYF.